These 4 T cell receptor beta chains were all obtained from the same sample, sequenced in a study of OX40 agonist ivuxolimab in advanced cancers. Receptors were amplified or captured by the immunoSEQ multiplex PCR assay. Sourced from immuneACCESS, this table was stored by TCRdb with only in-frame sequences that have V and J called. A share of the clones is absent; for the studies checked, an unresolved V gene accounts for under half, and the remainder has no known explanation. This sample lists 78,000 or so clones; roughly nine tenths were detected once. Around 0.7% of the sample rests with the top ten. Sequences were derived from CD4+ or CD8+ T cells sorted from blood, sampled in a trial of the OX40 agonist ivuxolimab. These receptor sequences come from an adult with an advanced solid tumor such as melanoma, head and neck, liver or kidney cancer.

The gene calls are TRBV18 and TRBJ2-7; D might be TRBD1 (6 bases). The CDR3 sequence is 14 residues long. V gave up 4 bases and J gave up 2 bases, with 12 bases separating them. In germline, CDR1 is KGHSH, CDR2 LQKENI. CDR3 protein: CASSQGTLTYEQYF. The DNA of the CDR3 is TGTGCCAGCTCACAGGGGACACTTACCTACGAGCAGTACTTC.

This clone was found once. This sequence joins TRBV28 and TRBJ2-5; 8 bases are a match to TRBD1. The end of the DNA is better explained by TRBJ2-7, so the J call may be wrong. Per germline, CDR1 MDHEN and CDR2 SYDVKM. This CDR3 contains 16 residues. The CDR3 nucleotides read TGTGCCAGCATGAATAACCGGGACAGGAGCTCCTACGAGCAGTACTTC. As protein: CASMNNRDRSSYEQYF.

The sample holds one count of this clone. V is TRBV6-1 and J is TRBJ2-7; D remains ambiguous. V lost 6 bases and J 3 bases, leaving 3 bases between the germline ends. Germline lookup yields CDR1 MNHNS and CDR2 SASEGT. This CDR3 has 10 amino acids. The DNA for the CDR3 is TGTGCCAGCAGCCACTACGAGCAGTACTTC. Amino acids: CASSHYEQYF.

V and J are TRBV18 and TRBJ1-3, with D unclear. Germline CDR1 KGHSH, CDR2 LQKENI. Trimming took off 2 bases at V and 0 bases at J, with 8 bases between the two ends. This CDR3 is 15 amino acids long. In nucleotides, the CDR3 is TGTGCCAGCTCACCAGCGCGGAGCTCTGGAAACACCATATATTTT. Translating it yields CASSPARSSGNTIYF.